This T cell receptor (beta chain) stems from a study of shared T cell receptors in the human thymus. Clones were read by immunoSEQ multiplex PCR, and TCRdb kept only the in-frame ones, dropping some. The profile covers over 650,000 clones, with about 87% appearing a single time and roughly 0.0087% taken by the ten largest. The J segment lost 6 bases and the V segment lost 5 bases, leaving 5 bases of the junction unmatched. The germline CDR1 and CDR2 sequences are SGHNT and YYREEE (reference sequence). This CDR3 is built from 13 residues. These same data were also listed under a study on human thymus T cells. Per that paper: Corrective cardiac surgery supplied the resected thymus tissue. What appeared biased in thymic and blood repertoires was the usage of V and J genes. Related research described strongly overlapping thymic repertoires in unrelated people.

V gene TRBV5-4 combines with J gene TRBJ1-2; 9 positions match TRBD1. The origin of this receptor is a boy under two years old with a congenital heart defect. Sequenced sample: thymocytes. The CDR3 region has the DNA TGTGCCAGCAGTTGGGGACAGGGCCATGGCTACACCTTC. Its translation is CASSWGQGHGYTF.